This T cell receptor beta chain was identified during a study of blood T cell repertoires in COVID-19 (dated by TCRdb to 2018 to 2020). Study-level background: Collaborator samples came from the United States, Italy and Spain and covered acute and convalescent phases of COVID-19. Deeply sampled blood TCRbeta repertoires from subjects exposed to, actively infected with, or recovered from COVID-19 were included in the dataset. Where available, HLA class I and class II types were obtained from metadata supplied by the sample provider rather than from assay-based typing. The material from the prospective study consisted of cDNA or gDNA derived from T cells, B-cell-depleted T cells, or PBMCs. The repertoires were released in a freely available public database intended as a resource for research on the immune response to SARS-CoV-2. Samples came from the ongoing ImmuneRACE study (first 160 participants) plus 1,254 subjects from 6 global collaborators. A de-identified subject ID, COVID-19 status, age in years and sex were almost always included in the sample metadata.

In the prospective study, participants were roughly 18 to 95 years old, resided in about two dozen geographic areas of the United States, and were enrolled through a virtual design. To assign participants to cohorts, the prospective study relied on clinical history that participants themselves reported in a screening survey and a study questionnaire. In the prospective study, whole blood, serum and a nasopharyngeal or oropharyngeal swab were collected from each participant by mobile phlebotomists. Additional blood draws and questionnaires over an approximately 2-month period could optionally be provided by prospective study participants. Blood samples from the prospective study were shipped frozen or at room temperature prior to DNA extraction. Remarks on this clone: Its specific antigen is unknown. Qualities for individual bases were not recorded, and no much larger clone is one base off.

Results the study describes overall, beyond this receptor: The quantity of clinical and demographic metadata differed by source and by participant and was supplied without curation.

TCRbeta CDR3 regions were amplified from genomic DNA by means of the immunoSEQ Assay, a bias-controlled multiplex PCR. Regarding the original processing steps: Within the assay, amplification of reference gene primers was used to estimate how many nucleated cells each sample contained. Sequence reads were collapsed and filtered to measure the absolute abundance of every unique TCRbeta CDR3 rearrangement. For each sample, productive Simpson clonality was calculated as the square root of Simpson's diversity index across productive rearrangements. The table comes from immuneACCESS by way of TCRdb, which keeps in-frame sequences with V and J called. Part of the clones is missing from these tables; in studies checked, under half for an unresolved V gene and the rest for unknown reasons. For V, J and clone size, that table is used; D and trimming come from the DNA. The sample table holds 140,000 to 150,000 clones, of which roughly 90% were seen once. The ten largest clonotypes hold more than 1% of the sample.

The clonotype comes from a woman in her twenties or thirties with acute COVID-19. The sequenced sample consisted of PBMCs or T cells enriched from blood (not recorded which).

The CDR3 protein: CAWEYRDRNTEAFF. The nucleotide sequence is given as TGTGCCTGGGAGTACCGGGACAGGAACACTGAAGCTTTCTTT. The chain joins TRBV30 to TRBJ1-1; 7 junctional bases match TRBD1. There are 14 amino acids in the CDR3, from cysteine to phenylalanine inclusive. Only the CDR3 DNA is retained, 42 bases long and in frame from the first base. The CDR1 and CDR2 encoded by the germline V gene (reference sequence) are GTSNPN and SVGIG. The junction shows trimming of 5 bases on V and 1 base on J, and the gene matches do not reach 7 bases of it.